A single sample is the source of the 2 T cell receptor beta chains below, sequenced in a study of cytomegalovirus exposure and HLA in healthy donors. Primers included in the PCR were 60 Vbeta and 13 Jbeta primers. The repertoire was sequenced with immunoSEQ multiplex PCR; TCRdb's copy has only in-frame clones and lacks some. This sample's table has around 70,000 clones. Sequenced material: PBMCs. All receptors come from a woman aged 40 to 49 in good health and CMV-seropositive.

The gene calls are TRBV19 and TRBJ1-4; no clear D gene. Germline values: CDR1 LNHDA, CDR2 SQIVND (reference sequence). V was cut by 6 bases and J by 10 bases, with 24 bases left in between. The CDR3 runs 16 residues. The CDR3 protein is CASSPGSPYVTGKLFF. The CDR3 DNA sequence: TGTGCCAGTAGCCCAGGTTCCCCCTACGTTACTGGAAAACTGTTTTTT.

The CDR3 reads CASSPRGQGVYEQYF. The CDR3 coding sequence is TGTGCCAGCTCACCAAGAGGACAGGGTGTTTACGAGCAGTACTTC. The V and J genes are TRBV18 and TRBJ2-7; TRBD1 agrees at 8 bases. With 2 bases clipped from V and 4 bases from J, the junction kept 7 bases outside the gene matches. Germline-derived CDR1 and CDR2 are KGHSH and LQKENI. This CDR3 contains 15 residues.